The 25 T cell receptor beta chains presented below share a single source sample, sequenced in a study of T cell responses to AZD1222 COVID-19 vaccine. Libraries were prepared by immunoSEQ multiplex PCR; TCRdb keeps only in-frame clonotypes and omits some of them. The data show approximately 200,000 clones, approximately 90% seen once. The specimen was peripheral blood, collected 28 days after the second AZD1222 dose. These TCRs come from an adult who received the AZD1222 COVID-19 vaccine.

A single count supports this clone. The chain joins TRBV4-1 to TRBJ1-1; 7 bases align to TRBD1. Losses at the gene ends were 4 bases for V and 3 bases for J; bases not matched to a gene: 5. Germline V gene sequence: CDR1 MGHRA, CDR2 YSYEKL. CDR3 size: 14 residues. CDR3 in amino acids: CASSLGGADTEAFF. CDR3 in DNA: TGCGCCAGCAGCCTAGGGGGCGCGGACACTGAAGCTTTCTTT.

The chain couples TRBV12-3 or TRBV12-4 to TRBJ2-1; D is possibly TRBD1 or TRBD2 (5 bases each). CDR3 size: 12 residues. V lost 4 bases, J lost 9 bases, and 10 bases lay in between. CDR3: CASSSGGSEQFF. CDR3 DNA: TGTGCCAGCAGTTCTGGGGGATCTGAGCAGTTCTTC.

This sequence joins TRBV5-1 and TRBJ2-2; D is perhaps TRBD2 (5 bases). The germline V gene has CDR1 SGHRS and CDR2 YFSETQ. The CDR3 runs to 13 residues. The V and J ends lost 3 bases and 5 bases respectively, with 8 bases between them. CDR3 sequence: CASSSRVTGELFF. The CDR3 nucleotides are TGCGCCAGCAGCTCGCGGGTGACCGGGGAGCTGTTTTTT.

The rearrangement links TRBV28 to TRBJ1-3, with TRBD1 matching 7 bases. CDR1 and CDR2 from the germline V gene are MDHEN and SYDVKM. The CDR3 consists of 16 residues. V lost 2 bases and J lost 0; bases outside the gene matches: 4. The chain's CDR3 is CASSLAGGISGNTIYF. As DNA, the CDR3 is TGTGCCAGCAGTTTAGCAGGGGGGATCTCTGGAAACACCATATATTTT.

In DNA form, the CDR3 reads TGTGCCAGCAGTGAATTCACGGGAGGAGAGCAGTTCTTC. Protein product: CASSEFTGGEQFF. V usage is TRBV25-1 and J usage is TRBJ2-1, with 7 bases aligning to TRBD2. CDR1 is MGHDK and CDR2 is SYGVNS in the germline V gene. The CDR3 has 13 residues. V trimming: 1 base; J trimming: 10 bases; junction bases outside the gene matches: 4.

The chain couples TRBV4-1 to TRBJ2-3; 7 positions agree with TRBD1. The CDR3 is 13 amino acids. V shed 0 bases and J 12 bases; nucleotides not matched to a gene: 6. Germline CDR1 MGHRA, CDR2 YSYEKL. The CDR3 loop reads CASSQDTAGGQYF. For the CDR3, the DNA is TGCGCCAGCAGCCAAGATACGGCAGGGGGACAGTATTTT.

The chain carries TRBV19 and TRBJ2-1; D unclear. V lost 2 bases, J lost 6 bases, and 8 bases lay in between. CDR1 is LNHDA and CDR2 is SQIVND in the germline V gene (reference sequence). The CDR3 runs to 13 residues. The CDR3 nucleotides read TGTGCCAGTAGTATATTAGGACGCAATGAGCAGTTCTTC. The encoded protein is CASSILGRNEQFF.

This chain uses TRBV7-9 with TRBJ2-7; TRBD2 might be the D (6 bases). Trimming left V 6 bases short and J 9 bases short, with 15 bases between. The CDR3 loop spans 12 amino acids. The V gene's germline CDR1 is SEHNR and CDR2 FQNEAQ (reference sequence). The chain's CDR3 is CASRGTGGGQYF. The CDR3 DNA reads as TGTGCCAGCAGGGGGACTGGCGGTGGGCAGTACTTC. The variable domain in full, with the rest retrieved from reference TRBV7-9 and TRBJ2-7, is DTGVSQNPRHKITKRGQNVTFRCDPISEHNRLYWYRQTLGQGPEFLTYFQNEAQLEKSRLLSDRFSAERPKGSFSTLEIQRTEQGDSAMYLCASRGTGGGQYFGPGTRLTVT.

V usage is TRBV5-1 and J usage is TRBJ1-4; D may be TRBD1 (6 bases). Looked up from germline, CDR1 is SGHRS and CDR2 is YFSETQ. The CDR3 is 17 amino acids. With 4 bases removed from V and 0 bases from J, the gap between germline ends came to 16 bases. The CDR3 nucleotides read TGCGCCAGCAGCCGGACGGACAGTTTTGCAACTAATGAAAAACTGTTTTTT. This sequence encodes CASSRTDSFATNEKLFF.

V and J are TRBV13 and TRBJ2-7, with a possible D match to TRBD2 (9 bases). The CDR3 runs to 17 residues. The germline V gene encodes CDR1 PRHDT and CDR2 FYEKMQ (reference sequence). The V gene lost 8 bases and the J gene lost 6 bases, with 29 bases spanning the gap. In DNA, the CDR3 is TGTGCCAGCTCGCAGGGGGCCGGCGGGAGGGCCCAAGGCGAGCAGTACTTC. This encodes CASSQGAGGRAQGEQYF.

The chain uses TRBV10-1 and TRBJ2-1; D is possibly TRBD2 (6 bases). This CDR3 is built from 16 residues. CDR1 is WNHNN, CDR2 SYGVQD, per germline (reference sequence). Trimming left V 2 bases short and J 0 bases short, with 11 bases between. CDR3 sequence reads: CASSEGSGVSYNEQFF. CDR3 nucleotide sequence: TGCGCCAGCAGTGAGGGGTCGGGAGTCTCCTACAATGAGCAGTTCTTC.

The chain combines TRBV9 with TRBJ2-4; TRBD2 is a possible D gene (6 bases). Trimming left V 3 bases short and J 3 bases short, with 13 bases between. This CDR3 region has 15 residues. Germline CDR1 is SGDLS and CDR2 is YYNGEE. CDR3 sequence reads: CASSAGGNGKNIQYF. DNA of the CDR3: TGTGCCAGCAGCGCTGGGGGGAATGGCAAAAACATTCAGTACTTC.

In its sample, this clone was seen a few times. V usage is TRBV28 and J usage is TRBJ2-7, with D perhaps TRBD2 (5 bases). There are 15 residues in the CDR3. Per germline, CDR1 MDHEN and CDR2 SYDVKM. Trimming pared 5 bases from V and 6 bases from J, leaving 20 bases between. The CDR3: CASSDLEGFTGEQYF. The CDR3 nucleotides read TGTGCCAGCAGTGACCTTGAGGGATTCACGGGCGAGCAGTACTTC.

J is TRBJ2-3 and V is TRBV5-5; the D gene is possibly TRBD1 (5 bases). The V gene lost 0 bases and the J gene lost 2 bases, with 16 bases spanning the gap. CDR1 is SGHKS, CDR2 YYEKEE, per germline (reference sequence). CDR3 length equals 17 residues. In DNA form, the CDR3 reads TGTGCCAGCAGCTTGGACAGGTCCCCGATTCACACAGATACGCAGTATTTT. Its translation is CASSLDRSPIHTDTQYF. The variable domain in full, completed from reference TRBV5-5 and TRBJ2-3, reads DAGVTQSPTHLIKTRGQQVTLRCSPISGHKSVSWYQQVLGQGPQFIFQYYEKEERGRGNFPDRFSARQFPNYSSELNVNALLLGDSALYLCASSLDRSPIHTDTQYFGPGTRLTVL.

This clone was observed a single time. The chain carries TRBV6-2 or TRBV6-3 and TRBJ1-5; D may be TRBD1 (6 bases). The V end lost 5 bases, the J end lost 4 bases, and 15 bases lay between the germline ends. The CDR3 loop spans 15 amino acids. CDR1 and CDR2 (germline): MNHEY, SVGEGT. CDR3 bases: TGTGCCAGCAGTCCCGGGGGCAGCTTAAATCAGCCCCAGCATTTT. This translates into CASSPGGSLNQPQHF.

This rearrangement joins TRBV19 to TRBJ1-5, with 9 bases aligning to TRBD1. The CDR3 runs to 15 residues. Germline CDR1 LNHDA, CDR2 SQIVND (reference sequence). V lost 3 bases and J lost 6; bases outside the gene matches: 6. The CDR3 sequence: CASSIRDRASQPQHF. As DNA, the CDR3 is TGTGCCAGTAGTATCCGGGACAGGGCGAGTCAGCCCCAGCATTTT.

V is TRBV9 and J is TRBJ1-1, with TRBD1 as a possible D gene (6 bases). V gave up 0 bases and J gave up 7 bases, with 13 bases separating them. The CDR3 runs 14 residues. Germline-derived CDR1 and CDR2 are SGDLS and YYNGEE. CDR3 in DNA: TGTGCCAGCAGCGTAGTCAGGGGTGGTGGTGAAGCTTTCTTT. It specifies CASSVVRGGGEAFF.

V gene TRBV7-3 combines with J gene TRBJ2-3, with D hard to call. This CDR3 is built from 17 residues. Germline V CDR1 and CDR2: SGHTA, FQGTGA. V lost 5 bases and J lost 1, with 19 bases in between. The CDR3 DNA reads TGTGCCAGCAGCCAACGCGGTAACGCTGCAGGCACAGATACGCAGTATTTT. As protein: CASSQRGNAAGTDTQYF.

This clone was found a few times. This chain uses TRBV10-3 with TRBJ1-5, with TRBD1 as a possible D gene (6 bases). The V gene lost 6 bases and the J gene lost 5 bases, with 11 bases spanning the gap. CDR3 length: 13 amino acids. Germline values: CDR1 ENHRY, CDR2 SYGVKD. CDR3 residues: CAIRDSGDQPQHF. CDR3 DNA: TGTGCCATCAGAGATTCAGGGGATCAGCCCCAGCATTTT.

The table lists this clone with a count of one. The chain recombines TRBV11-2 with TRBJ2-5; the match to TRBD2 covers 7 bases. The CDR3 runs to 14 residues. Trimming at V came to 1 base and at J to 13 bases, leaving 12 bases not matched to a gene. Per the germline V gene, CDR1 is SGHAT and CDR2 is FQNNGV. CDR3 in amino acids: CASSLGAGERKLYF. The CDR3, as DNA: TGTGCCAGCAGCTTAGGGGCGGGAGAACGCAAGCTGTACTTC.

V usage is TRBV19 and J usage is TRBJ1-6; a possible D gene is TRBD1 (5 bases). Germline V CDR1 and CDR2: LNHDA, SQIVND (reference sequence). The ends were cut back, 6 bases at V and 7 bases at J, with 13 bases in the middle. There are 14 residues in the CDR3. For the CDR3, the DNA is TGTGCCAGTAGCCACAGTAGGGGAAATTCACCCCTCCACTTT. It codes for CASSHSRGNSPLHF.

The chain couples TRBV24-1 to TRBJ1-5; D unclear. The CDR3 has 14 residues. Germline assignment: CDR1 KGHDR and CDR2 SFDVKD. The V end was cut by 1 base, the J end by 5 bases, with 8 bases between. The DNA for the CDR3 is TGTGCCACCAGTGATTTCTCGTCCCATCAGCCCCAGCATTTT. The encoded protein is CATSDFSSHQPQHF.

This chain links TRBV18 with TRBJ2-1; TRBD2 matches at 9 bases. Germline CDR1 is KGHSH and CDR2 is LQKENI. The V gene end was trimmed by 3 bases and the J gene end by 12 bases; junction bases not matched to a gene: 3. The CDR3 totals 12 residues. The chain's CDR3 is CASSPLAGRQFF. For the CDR3, the DNA is TGTGCCAGCTCACCTCTAGCGGGAAGGCAGTTCTTC.

The chain has TRBV16 and TRBJ1-1; the D is unclear. The CDR3 contains 13 residues. V lost 1 base and J lost 0, with 3 bases in between. Germline V gene sequence: CDR1 KGHSY, CDR2 FQNENV. Here the CDR3 DNA reads TGTGCCAGCAGCCAATTGTTGAACACTGAAGCTTTCTTT. Its translation: CASSQLLNTEAFF.

The genes are TRBV5-1 and TRBJ1-3; TRBD1 matches 7 bases. V lost 4 bases and J lost 0; bases outside the gene matches: 4. Germline lookup yields CDR1 SGHRS and CDR2 YFSETQ. CDR3 length equals 15 residues. The CDR3 region is CASSPTGASGNTIYF. CDR3 nucleotides: TGCGCCAGCAGCCCTACAGGGGCCTCTGGAAACACCATATATTTT.